A single T cell receptor (beta chain) is shown here with its context. Stated treatment: preoperative locoregional IRX-2 cytokine immunotherapy. Preoperative locoregional IRX-2 cytokine immunotherapy was tested in the phase Ib source study. This entry comes from a study of preoperative IRX-2 immunotherapy in early breast cancer. Germline V gene data show CDR1 as SSHAT and CDR2 as FNYEAQ (reference sequence). V was pared by 7 bases and J by 0 bases, with 13 bases between. The CDR3 totals 14 residues. Generated by immunoSEQ multiplex PCR, the TCRdb table keeps only in-frame clones and is missing some. The table records around 95,000 clones, approximately 90% of them present only once.

The sequencing here drew on tumor tissue, taken after IRX-2 immunotherapy. The chain links TRBV7-7 to TRBJ2-7; D uncertain. This TCR came from a human donor with breast cancer. CDR3 amino acids: CASNPNLGSYEQYF. The CDR3 DNA follows: TGTGCCAGCAACCCTAACCTTGGCTCCTACGAGCAGTACTTC.